This entry lists 28 T cell receptor beta chains sequenced from one sample in a study of blood T cell repertoires in COVID-19. Profiling relied on immunoSEQ multiplex PCR, and the TCRdb table lists in-frame clones only, not all of them. The table includes about 96,000 clones, 84% detected once. The sequencing input was peripheral blood. These TCRs come from a woman aged 55 to 70 with acute or convalescent COVID-19.

Only a few counts were recorded for this clone. The chain joins TRBV7-6 to TRBJ2-2, with D possibly being TRBD1 (5 bases). Germline V gene data show CDR1 as SGHVS and CDR2 as FNYEAQ. V was shortened by 4 bases and J by 7 bases, with 13 bases between the two germline ends. This CDR3 region has 14 residues. The CDR3 loop is CASSSVTGFGELFF. The CDR3 DNA reads as TGTGCCAGCAGCTCAGTAACAGGTTTCGGGGAGCTGTTTTTT.

The sample holds one count of this clone. CDR3 sequence: CASRPGQGTEAFF. The CDR3 DNA follows: TGTGCCAGCAGACCGGGACAGGGAACTGAAGCTTTCTTT. This chain joins TRBV12-3 or TRBV12-4 and TRBJ1-1; 9 nucleotides line up with TRBD1. V lost 6 bases to trimming and J lost 5 bases; unmatched junction nucleotides: 4. The CDR3 runs to 13 residues.

This clone was recorded once. The genes are TRBV3-1 (or the pseudogene TRBV3-2) and TRBJ2-5; maybe TRBD2 (6 bases). The germline gives CDR1 LGHDT, CDR2 YNNKEL (reference sequence). CDR3 length equals 13 residues. V gave up 7 bases and J gave up 5 bases, with 14 bases separating them. CDR3 sequence reads: CASNLGEAETQYF. The CDR3 coding sequence is TGTGCCAGCAACCTCGGGGAGGCCGAGACCCAGTACTTC.

This clone was counted a single time. The genes are TRBV27 and TRBJ1-1, with D maybe TRBD1 (6 bases). V was pared by 4 bases and J by 1 base, with 10 bases between. The CDR3 is made up of 14 amino acids. From germline, CDR1 is MNHEY and CDR2 SMNVEV (reference sequence). CDR3 residues: CASSSNRANTEAFF. Here the CDR3 DNA reads TGTGCCAGCAGTTCAAACAGGGCGAACACTGAAGCTTTCTTT.

This clone was detected only once. The V and J genes are TRBV4-1 and TRBJ2-7; weak D call: TRBD1 (5 bases). The CDR3 is made up of 15 amino acids. Germline values: CDR1 MGHRA, CDR2 YSYEKL. Trimming took off 6 bases at V and 0 bases at J, with 15 bases between the two ends. The CDR3 nucleotides read TGCGCCAGCAGACCCTACCACAGGAACTCCTACGAGCAGTACTTC. Amino acid sequence: CASRPYHRNSYEQYF.

The gene calls are TRBV2 and TRBJ2-4, with D unresolved. Germline lookup yields CDR1 SNHLY and CDR2 FYNNEI. This CDR3 is 14 amino acids long. V was clipped by 1 base and J by 6 bases, with 10 bases between them. DNA for the CDR3: TGTGCCAGCAGTGAAGGCGGAATGGGAAACATTCAGTACTTC. Translated, it gives CASSEGGMGNIQYF.

The CDR3 here is CASNDGLAGKEQFF. The CDR3 DNA follows: TGCGCCAGCAACGATGGACTAGCGGGTAAAGAGCAGTTCTTC. The chain has TRBV5-1 and TRBJ2-1; 11 bases match TRBD2. With 6 bases clipped from V and 10 bases from J, the junction kept 9 bases outside the gene matches. Germline CDR1 and CDR2: SGHRS and YFSETQ. This CDR3 contains 14 residues.

This clone has a handful of counts. The V call is TRBV28, the J call TRBJ2-5; weak D call: TRBD1 (6 bases). The V end was cut by 2 bases, the J end by 1 base, with 11 bases between. Germline-derived CDR1 and CDR2 are MDHEN and SYDVKM. The CDR3 extends over 15 amino acids. This CDR3 reads CASSLGQGIQETQYF. The CDR3 DNA is TGTGCCAGCAGTTTAGGGCAGGGGATCCAAGAGACCCAGTACTTC.

The genes are TRBV29-1 and TRBJ2-2; D is uncertain. Germline V CDR1 and CDR2: SQVTM, ANQGSEA. The CDR3 has 11 residues. V gave up 2 bases and J gave up 6 bases, with 4 bases separating them. In nucleotides, the CDR3 is TGCAGCGTTGAACTAGCCGGGGAGCTGTTTTTT. Its protein is CSVELAGELFF.

This clone was seen just once. The chain is built from TRBV7-2 and TRBJ1-1; D gene ambiguous. CDR3 length: 15 residues. The V gene lost 1 base and the J gene lost 0 bases, with 9 bases spanning the gap. The germline CDR1 and CDR2 sequences are SGHTA and FQGNSA. Here the CDR3 DNA reads TGTGCCAGCAGCTTAGGTGCGGGGATGAACACTGAAGCTTTCTTT. Translating gives CASSLGAGMNTEAFF. The full variable domain, in which reference TRBV7-2 and TRBJ1-1 provide the parts outside the CDR3, is GAGVSQSPSNKVTEKGKDVELRCDPISGHTALYWYRQSLGQGLEFLIYFQGNSAPDKSGLPSDRFSAERTGGSVSTLTIQRTQQEDSAVYLCASSLGAGMNTEAFFGQGTRLTVV.

The chain has TRBV3-1 (or the pseudogene TRBV3-2) and TRBJ1-1; D gene uncertain. CDR1 LGHDT and CDR2 YNNKEL come from the germline V gene (reference sequence). The CDR3 has 14 amino acids. V gave up 0 bases and J gave up 7 bases, with 12 bases separating them. The CDR3 region is CASSQDTRVSEAFF. In DNA, the CDR3 is TGTGCCAGCAGCCAAGATACTCGGGTGAGTGAAGCTTTCTTT.

The chain uses TRBV21-1 and TRBJ2-5; TRBD2 is the table's D call and was not checked against the DNA. TRBV21-1 is designated a pseudogene. The CDR3 totals 14 residues. The CDR3 sequence is CASSNRSGGETQYF. CDR3 in DNA: TGTGCCAGCAGCAATCGATCCGGAGGGGAGACCCAGTACTTC.

The genes are TRBV9 and TRBJ1-2, with TRBD1 matching 10 bases. V shed 4 bases and J 4 bases; nucleotides not matched to a gene: 4. The CDR3 runs 14 residues. Germline-derived CDR1 and CDR2 are SGDLS and YYNGEE. The DNA of the CDR3 is TGTGCCAGCAGCAGACAGGGGGCGAGCTATGGCTACACCTTC. Amino acids: CASSRQGASYGYTF.

The chain couples TRBV10-3 to TRBJ1-2; TRBD1 matches at 8 bases. From germline, CDR1 is ENHRY and CDR2 SYGVKD. The CDR3 length is 14 residues. V lost 10 bases, J lost 2 bases, and 9 bases stayed unmatched. CDR3 bases: TGTGCCACCAGGGGGACAGGAGGAAACTATGGCTACACCTTC. Protein product: CATRGTGGNYGYTF.

The gene calls are TRBV6-2 or TRBV6-3 and TRBJ1-1, with a tentative D call TRBD1 (6 bases). The length of the CDR3 is 13 residues. The V gene lost 3 bases and the J gene lost 6 bases, with 11 bases spanning the gap. From germline, CDR1 is MNHEY and CDR2 SVGEGT. The chain's CDR3 is CASSYTGFAEAFF. CDR3 bases: TGTGCCAGCAGTTATACAGGGTTTGCTGAAGCTTTCTTT.

The chain has TRBV5-8 and TRBJ2-1; TRBD1 agrees at 10 bases. The CDR3 is 15 residues long. In germline, CDR1 is SGHTS, CDR2 YDEGEE. V dropped 4 bases and J dropped 2; count of bases not matched to a gene: 3. The CDR3 region is CASSAGTGAYNEQFF. The CDR3 DNA reads as TGTGCCAGCAGCGCCGGGACAGGGGCCTACAATGAGCAGTTCTTC.

This chain connects TRBV7-2 to TRBJ2-3; 14 bases align to TRBD2. The CDR3 is made up of 18 amino acids. Germline V lookup: CDR1 SGHTA, CDR2 FQGNSA. The V segment lost 7 bases and the J segment 5 bases; nucleotides outside the gene matches: 14. The CDR3 DNA reads TGTGCCAGCAACCAACCGGGACTAGCGGGGGTGGAAGGAGATACGCAGTATTTT. As protein: CASNQPGLAGVEGDTQYF. The full variable domain, with the rest looked up from reference TRBV7-2 and TRBJ2-3, is GAGVSQSPSNKVTEKGKDVELRCDPISGHTALYWYRQSLGQGLEFLIYFQGNSAPDKSGLPSDRFSAERTGGSVSTLTIQRTQQEDSAVYLCASNQPGLAGVEGDTQYFGPGTRLTVL.

This clone was picked up one time. The chain uses TRBV6-5 and TRBJ1-1, with 8 bases identical to TRBD1. V lost 5 bases to trimming and J lost 4 bases; unmatched junction nucleotides: 6. Germline V gene lookup returns CDR1 MNHEY and CDR2 SVGAGI. The CDR3 extends over 14 amino acids. The CDR3 sequence is CASSTGQGGTEAFF. CDR3 nucleotides: TGTGCCAGCAGTACCGGACAGGGTGGCACTGAAGCTTTCTTT.

The J gene is TRBJ2-5, the V gene TRBV3-1 (or the pseudogene TRBV3-2), with 10 bases lining up with TRBD2. This CDR3 region has 16 residues. V shed 4 bases and J 2 bases; nucleotides not matched to a gene: 7. Germline CDR1 and CDR2: LGHDT and YNNKEL (reference sequence). The CDR3 sequence: CASSLRGAGGQETQYF. The CDR3 DNA sequence: TGTGCCAGCAGCCTTCGGGGAGCGGGGGGGCAAGAGACCCAGTACTTC.

This clone was picked up a small number of times. This sequence joins TRBV24-1 and TRBJ2-3; 10 positions agree with TRBD1. CDR1 is KGHDR and CDR2 is SFDVKD in the germline V gene. After removal of 4 bases from V and 4 bases from J, the junction contained 7 bases not matched to a gene. The CDR3 consists of 16 residues. The CDR3 loop is CATSDPRQGAADTQYF. CDR3 nucleotide sequence: TGTGCCACCAGTGACCCGAGACAGGGGGCGGCAGATACGCAGTATTTT.

The rearrangement uses TRBV3-1 (or the pseudogene TRBV3-2) and TRBJ1-6; D remains unclear. The CDR3 is made up of 14 amino acids. The V gene lost 1 base and the J gene lost 10 bases, with 11 bases spanning the gap. Germline CDR1 is LGHDT and CDR2 is YNNKEL (reference sequence). CDR3 loop: CASSQGVKISPLHF. CDR3 DNA: TGTGCCAGCAGCCAAGGCGTCAAGATCTCACCCCTCCACTTT.

The gene calls are TRBV19 and TRBJ2-1; 8 bases are shared with TRBD2. The CDR3 covers 14 residues. Per the germline V gene, CDR1 is LNHDA and CDR2 is SQIVND (reference sequence). After removal of 6 bases from V and 4 bases from J, the junction contained 5 bases not matched to a gene. CDR3 in amino acids: CASRSGGSYNEQFF. The CDR3 DNA sequence: TGTGCCAGTAGGTCGGGGGGGAGTTACAATGAGCAGTTCTTC.

V gene TRBV28 combines with J gene TRBJ1-2; D gene ambiguous. CDR3 length: 14 amino acids. Germline V gives CDR1 MDHEN, CDR2 SYDVKM. V lost 5 bases to trimming and J lost 0 bases, with 10 bases between them. The CDR3 is CASSRHGSNYGYTF. DNA for the CDR3: TGTGCCAGCAGTAGACACGGATCTAACTATGGCTACACCTTC.

This rearrangement joins TRBV5-1 to TRBJ2-3; 12 bases agree with TRBD2. There are 16 residues in the CDR3. CDR1 is SGHRS and CDR2 is YFSETQ in the germline V gene. With 3 bases clipped from V and 3 bases from J, the junction kept 5 bases outside the gene matches. CDR3 sequence reads: CASSYLAGGRTDTQYF. DNA for the CDR3: TGCGCCAGCAGCTACCTAGCGGGGGGGAGGACAGATACGCAGTATTTT.

A word on this clone: Within the sample, other DNA sequences also encode this same CDR3. The chain recombines TRBV18 with TRBJ1-2; tentatively, D is TRBD1 (5 bases). The CDR3 consists of 13 residues. V dropped 2 bases and J dropped 2 bases, with 6 bases sitting between them. CDR1 and CDR2 from the germline V gene are KGHSH and LQKENI. In nucleotides, the CDR3 is TGTGCCAGCTCACCAGACAGCAACTATGGCTACACCTTC. Its translation is CASSPDSNYGYTF.

In this sample, this clone turned up once. The chain uses TRBV9 and TRBJ2-6; 7 bases are a match to TRBD1. V lost 0 bases to trimming and J lost 2 bases; unmatched junction nucleotides: 2. There are 16 residues in the CDR3. Germline lookup yields CDR1 SGDLS and CDR2 YYNGEE. Here the CDR3 DNA reads TGTGCCAGCAGCGTAGCTACAGGGGCTGGGGCCAACGTCCTGACTTTC. Translated: CASSVATGAGANVLTF.

This clone has just one count. The DNA for the CDR3 is TGTGCCAGCAGCCGCGCCAGGGTGAACACTGAAGCTTTCTTT. It codes for CASSRARVNTEAFF. The chain combines TRBV7-9 with TRBJ1-1, with a possible D match to TRBD1 (5 bases). Germline CDR1 is SEHNR and CDR2 is FQNEAQ (reference sequence). V dropped 5 bases and J dropped 0 bases, with 10 bases sitting between them. The CDR3 is 14 residues long.

CDR3 DNA: TGCGCCAGCAGCGCCGCCAGGGGGCGAGGGAGCACTGAAGCTTTCTTT. Protein sequence: CASSAARGRGSTEAFF. V usage is TRBV5-1 and J usage is TRBJ1-1, with 8 bases that match TRBD1. There are 16 residues in the CDR3. Trimming removed 4 bases from V and 4 bases from J; junction bases left unmatched: 12. Germline V gene sequence: CDR1 SGHRS, CDR2 YFSETQ. The full variable domain, completed using reference TRBV5-1 and TRBJ1-1, is KAGVTQTPRYLIKTRGQQVTLSCSPISGHRSVSWYQQTPGQGLQFLFEYFSETQRNKGNFPGRFSGRQFSNSRSEMNVSTLELGDSALYLCASSAARGRGSTEAFFGQGTRLTVV.